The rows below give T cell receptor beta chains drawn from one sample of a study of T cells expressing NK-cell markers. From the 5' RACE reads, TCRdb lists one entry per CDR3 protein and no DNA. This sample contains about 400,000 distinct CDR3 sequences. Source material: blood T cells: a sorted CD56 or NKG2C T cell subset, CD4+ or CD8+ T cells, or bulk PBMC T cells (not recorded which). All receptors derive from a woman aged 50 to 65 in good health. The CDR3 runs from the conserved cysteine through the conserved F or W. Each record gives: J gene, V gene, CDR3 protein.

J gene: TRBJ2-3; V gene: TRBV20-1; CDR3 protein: CSAREGASGAGITDTQYF
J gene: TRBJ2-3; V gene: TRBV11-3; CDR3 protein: CASRPPSGVSASTDTQYF
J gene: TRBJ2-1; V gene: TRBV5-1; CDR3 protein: CASSLGTGLAGIYNEQFF
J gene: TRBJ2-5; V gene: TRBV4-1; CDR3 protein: CASSQEPGGQETQYF
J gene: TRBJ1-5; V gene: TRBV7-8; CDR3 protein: CASSFDGPQPQHF
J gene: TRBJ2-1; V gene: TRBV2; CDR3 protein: CARGGREGAGNEQFF
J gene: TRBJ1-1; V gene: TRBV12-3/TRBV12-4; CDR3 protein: CASRGTRNTEAFF
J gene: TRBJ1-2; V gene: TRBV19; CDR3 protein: CASRRRQEDYGYTF
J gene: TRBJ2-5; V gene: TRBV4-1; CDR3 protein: CASSQDVLAYETQYF
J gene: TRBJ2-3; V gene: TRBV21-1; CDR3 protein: CASSNPSSGSIADTQYF
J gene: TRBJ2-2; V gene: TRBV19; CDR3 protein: CASSTPKVTGELFF
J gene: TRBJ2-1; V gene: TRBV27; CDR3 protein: CASSLGGTSGTIHSYNEQFF
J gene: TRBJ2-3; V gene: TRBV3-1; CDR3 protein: CASSQGWQSFTQYF
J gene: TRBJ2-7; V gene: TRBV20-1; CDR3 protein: CSASPPGKGYEQYF
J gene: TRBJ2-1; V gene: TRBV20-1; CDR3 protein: CSAAGLAGGVDEQFF
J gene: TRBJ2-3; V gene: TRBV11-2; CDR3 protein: CASSLVVGIYGRDTDTQYF
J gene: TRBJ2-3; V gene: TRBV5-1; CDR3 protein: CASSLGTSGSGTDTQYF
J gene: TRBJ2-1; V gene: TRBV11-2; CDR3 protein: CASSGERGLNEQFF
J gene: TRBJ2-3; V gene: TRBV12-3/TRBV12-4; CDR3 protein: CASSSMGWSTDTQYF
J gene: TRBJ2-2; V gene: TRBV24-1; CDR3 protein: CATSDGRFTGELFF
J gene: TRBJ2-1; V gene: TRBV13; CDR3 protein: CASSVGQGGRNEQFF
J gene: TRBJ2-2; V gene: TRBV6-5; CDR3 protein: CASRAIGELFF
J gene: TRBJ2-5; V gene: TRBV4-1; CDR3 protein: CASSQGGQGARGETQYF
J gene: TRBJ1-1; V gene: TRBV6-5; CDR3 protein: CASSYGPGGTEAFF
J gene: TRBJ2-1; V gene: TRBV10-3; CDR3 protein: CAISEAGGRVEQFF
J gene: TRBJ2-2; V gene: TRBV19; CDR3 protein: CASSWPSGRNTGELFF
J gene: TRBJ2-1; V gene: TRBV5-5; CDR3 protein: CASSPRDRGFNEQFF
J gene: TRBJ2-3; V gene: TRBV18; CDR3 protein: CASSPRTTNTDTQYF
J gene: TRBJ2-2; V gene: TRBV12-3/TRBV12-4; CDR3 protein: CASSLDNRTGELFF
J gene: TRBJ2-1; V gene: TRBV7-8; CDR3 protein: CASSPQVFPSSYNEQFF
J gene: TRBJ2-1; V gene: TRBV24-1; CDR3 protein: CATSDLIPGGLDEQFF
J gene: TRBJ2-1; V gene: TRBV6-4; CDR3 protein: CASSDSPGLAGVWAYNEQFF
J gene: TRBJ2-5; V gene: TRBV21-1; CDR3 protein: CASSKSAREETQYF
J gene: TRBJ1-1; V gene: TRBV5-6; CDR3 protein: CASTSPGAGTEAFF
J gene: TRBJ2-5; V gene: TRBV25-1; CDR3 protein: CASSLTADFLETQYF
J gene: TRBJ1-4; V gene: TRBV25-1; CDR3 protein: CASSEYGTGSEKLFF
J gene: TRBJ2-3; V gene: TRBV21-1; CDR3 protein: CASSDSGRDTDTQYF
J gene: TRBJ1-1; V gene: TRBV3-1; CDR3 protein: CASISRGLTEAFF
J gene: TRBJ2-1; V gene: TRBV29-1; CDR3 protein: CSARTPASYNEQFF
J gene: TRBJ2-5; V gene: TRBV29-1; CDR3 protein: CSVLPSSGRGETQYF
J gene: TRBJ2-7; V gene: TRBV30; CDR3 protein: CAGVAGDYEQYF